Detailed here is one TCR beta chain. Its target is not known. Other nucleotide sequences from this sample produce the same CDR3. This record belongs to a study of shared clonotypes between healthy human individuals. Whole-study findings and limits: The four-donor shared clonotypes exceeded non-shared clonotypes in generation probability, with non-shared ones scoring lower.

With V trimmed by 1 base and J by 0 bases, 3 bases remained unmatched. The CDR3 sequence is 15 residues long. The germline V gene encodes CDR1 SGHRS and CDR2 YFSETQ. CD8 cells regarded as naive lacked CD45RO, were positively chosen for CCR7, and omitted terminally differentiated effector memory CD45RA+ cells. An approximately 200 ng quantity of DNA, 29,000 or so T cell genomes, went into the sorted-subset replicate PCRs. This table comes from immunoSEQ multiplex PCR, and its TCRdb copy is limited to in-frame clones, with some not included. The sample holds 1.5 million to 2.5 million clones, just under 95% seen once.

Sequencing was carried out using naive CD8+ T cells sorted from blood. The chain joins TRBV5-1 to TRBJ1-1, with 7 bases identical to TRBD1. The TCR was taken from a man aged 18 to 35 in good health. The CDR3 here is CASSLRQGVNTEAFF. CDR3 DNA: TGCGCCAGCAGCTTGCGACAGGGTGTGAACACTGAAGCTTTCTTT.